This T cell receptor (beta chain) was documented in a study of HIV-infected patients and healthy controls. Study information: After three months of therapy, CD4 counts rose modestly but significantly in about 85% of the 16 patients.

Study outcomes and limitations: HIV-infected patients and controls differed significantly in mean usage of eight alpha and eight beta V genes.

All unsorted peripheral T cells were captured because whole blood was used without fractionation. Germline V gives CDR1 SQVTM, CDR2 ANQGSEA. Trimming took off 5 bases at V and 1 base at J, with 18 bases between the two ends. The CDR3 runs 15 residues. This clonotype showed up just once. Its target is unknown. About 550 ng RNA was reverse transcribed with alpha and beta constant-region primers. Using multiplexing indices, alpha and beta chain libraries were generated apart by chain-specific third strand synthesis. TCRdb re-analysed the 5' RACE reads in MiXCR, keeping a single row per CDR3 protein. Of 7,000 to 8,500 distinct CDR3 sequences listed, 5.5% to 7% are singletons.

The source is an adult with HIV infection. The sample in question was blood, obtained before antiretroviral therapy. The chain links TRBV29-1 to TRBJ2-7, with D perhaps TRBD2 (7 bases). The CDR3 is CSVLLVRGGSYEQYF. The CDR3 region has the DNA TGCAGCGTTTTACTTGTGAGGGGGGGGTCCTACGAGCAGTACTTC.